Below, one T cell receptor beta chain is given with its context. Its target is not known. The data were taken from a study of Tregs in tolerant kidney transplant recipients. Method: immunoSEQ multiplex PCR; TCRdb's copy keeps in-frame clones and lacks some. The table has around 85,000 clones, approximately 90% seen once. Findings and caveats of the study: Antigen-driven expansion was suggested because donor-specific Tregs expanded more than all Tregs in tolerant patients.

This clonotype was obtained from a human donor who received a combined kidney and bone marrow transplant. Here the sequenced sample was Tregs from blood, taken before the transplant.

CDR3 protein: CASSDNRQGRYNEQFF. The DNA of the CDR3 is TGTGCCAGCAGCGACAATCGACAGGGGAGGTACAATGAGCAGTTCTTC. J is TRBJ2-1 and V is TRBV7-3; 8 bases fit TRBD1. Germline trimming cut 5 bases from V and 4 bases from J; bases unmatched to any gene: 10. Per the germline V gene, CDR1 is SGHTA and CDR2 is FQGTGA. CDR3 size: 16 residues. The entire variable domain, with the rest obtained from reference TRBV7-3 and TRBJ2-1, is as follows: GAGVSQTPSNKVTEKGKYVELRCDPISGHTALYWYRQSLGQGPEFLIYFQGTGAADDSGLPNDRFFAVRPEGSVSTLKIQRTERGDSAVYLCASSDNRQGRYNEQFFGPGTRLTVL.